These T cell receptor beta chains were read from a single sample in a study of cytomegalovirus exposure and HLA in healthy donors. Repertoires were generated with immunoSEQ multiplex PCR, while TCRdb's copy carries only in-frame clones and drops some. The data contain about 130,000 clones, approximately 80% of them singletons. The sequencing input was PBMCs. Receptors were obtained from a woman in her 40s in good health and CMV-seronegative. CDR3s leave out the opening cysteine and the closing phenylalanine or tryptophan. Fields, in order: V gene, J gene, CDR3 protein.

TRBV27,TRBJ2-1,ASSFWAGGAVANEQF
TRBV23-1,TRBJ2-5,ASSQREKKQETQY
TRBV27,TRBJ1-1,ATKLNWGSITEAF
TRBV7-6,TRBJ2-5,ASSLYRVETQY
TRBV9,TRBJ2-7,ASSVGGGPYEQY
TRBV4-3,TRBJ1-5,ASSQDPQGGSNQPQH
TRBV7-2,TRBJ2-2,ASTHRGRGNTGELF
TRBV4-1,TRBJ1-1,ASLPQGQRTEAF
TRBV18,TRBJ2-7,ASSPGQGAGYEQY
TRBV7-9,TRBJ1-4,ASSSTLGTNEKLF
TRBV7-6,TRBJ2-3,ASSLEGKSTDTQY
TRBV18,TRBJ2-5,ASSPPNGQETQY
TRBV21-1,TRBJ2-5,ASSMTSGGPAETQY
TRBV6-6,TRBJ1-2,ASTEFMGDIYGYT
TRBV4-3,TRBJ2-2,ASSRGTGKDGELF
TRBV28,TRBJ2-6,ASSLPTGAGANVLT
TRBV7-2,TRBJ1-2,ASSLRTGGGSGYT
TRBV14,TRBJ2-1,ASSGTSGSFGEQF
TRBV9,TRBJ2-7,ASSVGGRALDEQY
TRBV5-6,TRBJ1-6,ASSLDRANSPLH
TRBV5-4,TRBJ2-7,ASSFGGGGSYEQY
TRBV5-3,TRBJ2-3,ARSPERGVDADTQY
TRBV5-1,TRBJ2-3,ASAEGVGGDTQY
TRBV18,TRBJ1-2,ASSQGTGAVDGYT
TRBV5-6,TRBJ2-2,ASGGGANTGELF
TRBV4-1,TRBJ2-6,ASSRLLSSGANVLT
TRBV5-1,TRBJ2-7,ASSPGTSGQPMGYEQY
TRBV6-1,TRBJ2-5,ASSAAGGRYQETQY
TRBV6-1,TRBJ1-5,ASSGGQGDNQPQH
TRBV12-5,TRBJ1-2,ASGLPRRDGNYGYT
TRBV28,TRBJ2-3,ASSLRLVGSTDTQY
TRBV4-1,TRBJ1-1,ASSQDRGNRGENTEAF
TRBV7-8,TRBJ1-2,ASSLVLDKANYGYT
TRBV10-3,TRBJ1-2,AITPTGGEGGYT
TRBV5-8,TRBJ2-2,ASSPGLAGVYSTGELF
TRBV4-3,TRBJ2-5,ASSLGVQETQY
TRBV7-8,TRBJ2-5,ASSFRGRDTETQY
TRBV10-3,TRBJ2-3,AISATDSTDTQY
TRBV27,TRBJ2-1,ASSLEGLRSYNEQF
TRBV1,TRBJ2-1,TSSRREPLYNEQF
TRBV28,TRBJ2-7,ASSPQRTPPPEN
TRBV7-2,TRBJ1-1,ASSLGAPGGGEAF
TRBV19,TRBJ1-4,ASSGRFATNEKLF
TRBV5-1,TRBJ1-5,ASSFGGAHQPQH
TRBV7-3,TRBJ2-1,ASSLFGQGPDYNEQF